This is a list of T cell receptor beta chains from one sample in a study of human T cells and chemical hapten exposure. TCRdb independently ran MiXCR on the RACE reads; one entry per CDR3 protein. The sample holds 85,000 to 120,000 distinct CDR3 sequences, 9.5% to 15% seen once. The sample in question was whole blood, obtained in connection with sensitization to the hapten diphenylcyclopropenone (DPC). The receptors come from a woman in her forties or fifties with alopecia areata. Some clones in this sample may be carry-over from other donors' samples. CDR3s include the opening cysteine and the closing phenylalanine or tryptophan.

v_call	j_call	cdr3_aa
TRBV28	TRBJ2-3	CASSLRALASTDTQYF
TRBV12-3/TRBV12-4	TRBJ1-1	CASSLTSGRTEAFF
TRBV20-1	TRBJ1-1	CSARSMNTEAFF
TRBV12-3/TRBV12-4	TRBJ2-2	CASSPTPLYGYGELFF
TRBV3-1	TRBJ2-5	CASSQTRDTQYF
TRBV18	TRBJ1-2	CASSPQSRADGYTF
TRBV25-1	TRBJ2-5	CASRAYPGQQQETQYF
TRBV29-1	TRBJ2-1	CSVESYYNEQFF
TRBV2	TRBJ1-5	CASSVNRGNQPQHF
TRBV10-3	TRBJ2-2	CAISVTPTGELFF
TRBV28	TRBJ1-6	CASRGTGTGESPLHF
TRBV20-1	TRBJ2-3	CSAVLPGLETQYF
TRBV6-2/TRBV6-3	TRBJ2-7	CASSYPSGGYEQYF
TRBV5-1	TRBJ2-7	CASSPQGSLYEQYF
TRBV7-9	TRBJ2-7	CASSLLAEQYF
TRBV4-1	TRBJ1-4	CASSPFGSVNEKLFF
TRBV5-1	TRBJ1-4	CASSLGRGLPANEKLFF
TRBV12-3/TRBV12-4	TRBJ2-1	CASSFLMGGHYNEQFF
TRBV5-1	TRBJ1-5	CASSWGNRDQPQHF
TRBV5-1	TRBJ1-2	CASRGDSLIHYGYTF
TRBV20-1	TRBJ1-2	CSAGGQPNYGYTF
TRBV27	TRBJ2-7	CASSPRQGLAVEQYF
TRBV11-2	TRBJ1-1	CASSPSSVGAAFF
TRBV12-3/TRBV12-4	TRBJ2-7	CASSLDRLAYEQYF
TRBV5-1	TRBJ1-1	CASSGAPEGEAFF
TRBV12-3/TRBV12-4	TRBJ2-2	CASPIRGELFF
TRBV29-1	TRBJ1-3	CSVEGIEGTGNTIYF
TRBV27	TRBJ2-2	CASRRQGESGELFF
TRBV7-9	TRBJ2-7	CASNTLGVGPEEQYF
TRBV29-1	TRBJ1-1	CSVEVGREAFF
TRBV5-8	TRBJ2-6	CASSLHQQGALSGANVLTF
TRBV28	TRBJ1-2	CASSSLTGSTNYGYTF
TRBV28	TRBJ2-3	CASSLRHADTQYF
TRBV28	TRBJ2-4	CASSLTASGKNIQYF
TRBV6-2/TRBV6-3	TRBJ2-5	CASTQAETQYF
TRBV19	TRBJ2-5	CASSPTERQETQYF
TRBV2	TRBJ1-1	CASGAIIGGTEAFF
TRBV6-2/TRBV6-3	TRBJ2-2	CASSYPSRELFF
TRBV7-6	TRBJ2-7	CASSFSSRPYEQYF
TRBV6-5	TRBJ2-3	CASSLPGRGTDTQYF
TRBV29-1	TRBJ2-1	CSVLPSENNEQFF
TRBV12-3/TRBV12-4	TRBJ1-2	CASSMDTTNYGYTF
TRBV5-1	TRBJ2-1	CASSLTGGYFNEQFF
TRBV6-2/TRBV6-3	TRBJ1-5	CASSYSGRGNWPQHF
TRBV28	TRBJ1-2	CATPGAPGQRNHGYTF
TRBV4-2	TRBJ1-4	CASSHPPGQSNEKLFF
TRBV5-1	TRBJ2-1	CASSSGQGATNEQFF
TRBV27	TRBJ2-7	CASSLYRAYEQYF